This T cell receptor beta chain originates from a study of T-cell memory formation after mild COVID-19 (dated by TCRdb to the early 2020s). About the full investigation: Most TCR sequence clusters were specific to one of the two donors. T-cell clones expanding and contracting after mild COVID-19 in two donors were tracked by longitudinal TCRalpha and TCRbeta repertoire sequencing. Two young, previously healthy adult volunteers made up the cohort, one male and one female. Summary of the overall study and its limitations: From day 15 to 85, contracting clones showed balanced CD4/CD8 phenotypes, whereas a second wave of clones that expanded from day 15 to 37 leaned towards CD4+. Contracting CD4+ clones turned up mainly in the CM and EM memory subsets, whereas EMRA was where CD8+ clones were enriched. Some responding clones were detected in pre-infection memory, which suggested that pre-existing cross-reactive memory T cells had joined the SARS-CoV-2 response. Only two mild cases were covered by the study, and larger cohorts that include severe cases with pre-infection samples were considered necessary. Whether the second-wave clones peaking on day 37 were SARS-CoV-2 specific was not confirmed.

This clonotype has more than one count but fewer than ten. The antigen this receptor binds is unknown. No much larger clonotype is one base removed from it; base qualities were not supplied. TCRdb names Illumina NovaSeq 6000 as the instrument used. Using 5'RACE with constant-segment primers, TCRalpha and TCRbeta cDNA libraries were constructed, with sample barcodes and unique molecular identifiers added in the process. Trizol reagent was used to extract RNA from every sample. The libraries were amplified in two PCR steps, and the second step added a second sample barcode and Illumina TruSeq adapters. Sequencing of the libraries was done on an Illumina NovaSeq, producing 2 x 150 bp paired-end reads. As for how the authors treated the data: Demultiplexing of reads and collapsing into UMI-guided consensus sequences were performed with migec v1.2.7. Using mixcr v2.1.11, UMI consensuses were aligned to TRA and TRB V and J templates and then assembled into clonotypes. Clonotypes were classified as expanded or contracted when called significant by both edgeR and NoisET, with noise models trained on biological replicates. edgeR calls used a false discovery rate-adjusted p below 0.01 and a log2 fold-change threshold of 1. As an exploratory analysis of dynamics, max-normalized trajectories of the 1000 most abundant clonotypes were examined by PCA with hierarchical clustering. Each responding clone was given a CD4 or CD8 phenotype based on the CD4+ and CD8+ repertoires, which had been sequenced separately. TCRdb handled the public reads itself, with Q25 trimming in fastp and clone calling in MiXCR, and kept productive beta chains. Rows are unified per CDR3 protein, each entry keeping the most common DNA and genes. Here the V and J calls rest on TCRdb's processing, not on the authors' analysis. In all, the sample holds a few hundred thousand distinct CDR3 sequences, and less than 25% of those were seen once. Of the sample, around 23% falls within the top ten clones.

Ficoll-Paque density gradient centrifugation was the method used to isolate PBMCs. The CDR3 starts with the cysteine, ends with the phenylalanine, and has 12 residues. Only the CDR3 region is kept as DNA, spanning 36 bases read in frame from base 1. Cut back by 6 bases and 8 bases, the V and J ends lie 14 bases apart. CDR1 is given as DFQATT and CDR2 as SNEGSKA, both from the germline V gene (reference sequence). Sequences were obtained from PBMCs or a T cell subset sorted from them (not recorded which). This sequence uses TRBV20-1 and TRBJ2-1; D gene: possibly TRBD2, on 6 matching bases. The source is a man between 18 and 29 years old who had mild COVID-19 (a few samples of this study predate the infection). The sample titles of this study are shuffled in the database, so cell type and time point are left out; the donor was told from shared clones. The CDR3 sequence is CSARDWGHEQFF. The DNA sequence follows: TGCAGTGCAAGGGACTGGGGTCATGAGCAGTTCTTC.